Presented here are 19 T cell receptor beta chains from one specimen sequenced in a study of shared T cell receptors in the human thymus. TCRdb keeps only in-frame clones here, not all; method: immunoSEQ multiplex PCR. Among hundreds of thousands of clones listed, about 87% were seen once. The same sample was also studied in work on human thymus T cells.

Material: thymocytes. The receptors derive from a boy less than two years old with a congenital heart defect.

The chain employs TRBV19 and TRBJ2-1; a possible D gene is TRBD1 (6 bases). The V gene lost 3 bases and the J gene lost 3 bases, with 15 bases spanning the gap. This CDR3 region has 16 residues. Per germline, CDR1 LNHDA and CDR2 SQIVND (reference sequence). The CDR3: CASSIEGQRYYNEQFF. The CDR3 DNA sequence: TGTGCCAGTAGTATTGAAGGACAGCGATACTACAATGAGCAGTTCTTC.

This clone has just one count. V and J are TRBV19 and TRBJ1-2, with TRBD1 identical over 8 bases. The CDR3 spans 15 residues. Trimming at V came to 6 bases and at J to 6 bases, leaving 12 bases not matched to a gene. CDR1 and CDR2 (germline): LNHDA, SQIVND (reference sequence). CDR3 residues: CASSPVQGAMNGYTF. CDR3 DNA sequence: TGTGCCAGTAGCCCCGTTCAGGGGGCGATGAATGGCTACACCTTC.

The rearrangement uses TRBV27 and TRBJ1-3; a possible D gene is TRBD1 (6 bases). Germline CDR1 MNHEY, CDR2 SMNVEV (reference sequence). This CDR3 region has 18 residues. Trimming removed 3 bases from V and 0 bases from J, with 18 bases in between. DNA of the CDR3: TGTGCCAGCAGTTTTCGGACAGACGCCATGTCCTCTGGAAACACCATATATTTT. Its protein is CASSFRTDAMSSGNTIYF.

The V call is TRBV18, the J call TRBJ2-3, with 9 positions matching TRBD2. Germline lookup yields CDR1 KGHSH and CDR2 LQKENI. J gave up 4 bases and V 2 bases, and 7 bases lay outside the gene matches. The CDR3 length is 16 residues. CDR3 DNA: TGTGCCAGCTCACCAAGGCGGGAGGGCCCGCCAGATACGCAGTATTTT. Translating gives CASSPRREGPPDTQYF.

V and J are TRBV28 and TRBJ2-1, with 11 bases matching TRBD2. V shed 2 bases and J 6 bases; nucleotides not matched to a gene: 9. Germline CDR1 is MDHEN and CDR2 is SYDVKM. This CDR3 has 17 amino acids. The CDR3 protein is CASSLAGLAGGPNEQFF. CDR3 nucleotides: TGTGCCAGCAGTTTAGCAGGCCTAGCGGGAGGACCCAATGAGCAGTTCTTC.

The rearrangement links TRBV28 to TRBJ1-5, with TRBD1 matching 8 bases. The CDR3 totals 14 residues. From germline, CDR1 is MDHEN and CDR2 SYDVKM. Trimming took 5 bases from V and 6 from J; bases not matched to a gene: 6. CDR3 nucleotides: TGTGCCAGCAGTCAGGACAGGGTGGTTCAGCCCCAGCATTTT. Its protein is CASSQDRVVQPQHF.

This clone was observed a handful of times. CDR3 sequence (DNA): TGTGCCAGCGGAGGGACCTCTCATAGGTGGGAGACCCAGTACTTC. Translated, it gives CASGGTSHRWETQYF. The V call is TRBV7-6, the J call TRBJ2-5, with D possibly matching TRBD2 (6 bases). CDR3 length equals 15 residues. Trimming removed 8 bases at V and 5 bases at J, with 21 bases between. Germline assignment: CDR1 SGHVS and CDR2 FNYEAQ.

The J gene is TRBJ1-1, the V gene TRBV21-1; TRBD1 is the table's D call and was not checked against the DNA. TRBV21-1 is reported as a pseudogene. This CDR3 has 18 amino acids. The CDR3 DNA reads TGTGCCAGCAGCAAAGCGGTGGACAGGTTGTTCTTGAACACTGAAGCTTTCTTT. This translates into CASSKAVDRLFLNTEAFF.

The CDR3, as DNA: TGTGCCAGCAGTTTATCCCGGGACAGGAGCTCCTACGAGCAGTACTTC. Its translation: CASSLSRDRSSYEQYF. This chain connects TRBV28 to TRBJ2-7; 8 positions match TRBD1. V lost 1 base and J lost 0; bases outside the gene matches: 5. The CDR3 is 16 amino acids. Germline CDR1 and CDR2: MDHEN and SYDVKM. The full variable domain, its missing parts supplied by reference TRBV28 and TRBJ2-7, is DVKVTQSSRYLVKRTGEKVFLECVQDMDHENMFWYRQDPGLGLRLIYFSYDVKMKEKGDIPEGYSVSREKKERFSLILESASTNQTSMYLCASSLSRDRSSYEQYFGPGTRLTVT.

The chain carries TRBV29-1 and TRBJ2-2; 12 positions match TRBD2. The trim removed 5 bases at V and 3 bases at J, leaving 4 bases unmatched. CDR1 SQVTM and CDR2 ANQGSEA come from the germline V gene. The CDR3 spans 15 residues. The CDR3 coding sequence is TGCAGCGTTTGTTCTAGCGGGAGGGACACCGGGGAGCTGTTTTTT. Its protein is CSVCSSGRDTGELFF.

V gene TRBV6-5 combines with J gene TRBJ1-2, with no clear D. The length of the CDR3 is 16 residues. Germline CDR1 is MNHEY and CDR2 is SVGAGI. V was trimmed by 4 bases and J by 6 bases, leaving 21 bases between them. CDR3 sequence: CASSSSVGGPTDGYTF. The CDR3 nucleotides are TGTGCCAGCAGTTCCAGCGTAGGAGGGCCGACGGATGGCTACACCTTC.

This chain uses TRBV28 with TRBJ2-1; 11 bases match TRBD2. The germline CDR1 and CDR2 sequences are MDHEN and SYDVKM. The CDR3 consists of 16 residues. V lost 3 bases and J lost 4; bases outside the gene matches: 5. The CDR3 loop reads CASSFLSSGRYNEQFF. The CDR3 bases are TGTGCCAGCAGTTTTTTGTCTAGCGGGAGGTACAATGAGCAGTTCTTC. The whole variable domain, filled in from reference TRBV28 and TRBJ2-1, reads DVKVTQSSRYLVKRTGEKVFLECVQDMDHENMFWYRQDPGLGLRLIYFSYDVKMKEKGDIPEGYSVSREKKERFSLILESASTNQTSMYLCASSFLSSGRYNEQFFGPGTRLTVL.

Here the CDR3 DNA reads TGTGCCAGCAGTGAAACAGGACTAGTGTCGAACACAGATACGCAGTATTTT. Translation gives CASSETGLVSNTDTQYF. The rearrangement uses TRBV25-1 and TRBJ2-3; 7 nucleotides align to TRBD2. Per germline, CDR1 MGHDK and CDR2 SYGVNS. The CDR3 totals 17 residues. J gave up 2 bases and V 2 bases, and 10 bases lay outside the gene matches.

The genes are TRBV27 and TRBJ1-4, with TRBD1 as a possible D gene (5 bases). The length of the CDR3 is 15 residues. The V end was cut by 4 bases, the J end by 4 bases, with 13 bases between. Germline V gene sequence: CDR1 MNHEY, CDR2 SMNVEV (reference sequence). CDR3 in DNA: TGTGCCAGCAGTTCCCAAAGGCAGGGTAATGAAAAACTGTTTTTT. Protein: CASSSQRQGNEKLFF. Supplemented by reference TRBV27 and TRBJ1-4, the full variable domain reads EAQVTQNPRYLITVTGKKLTVTCSQNMNHEYMSWYRQDPGLGLRQIYYSMNVEVTDKGDVPEGYKVSRKEKRNFPLILESPSPNQTSLYFCASSSQRQGNEKLFFGSGTQLSVL.

This chain uses TRBV5-1 with TRBJ2-5, with a tentative D call TRBD1 (6 bases). This CDR3 spans 14 amino acids. The ends were cut back, 3 bases at V and 2 bases at J, with 11 bases in the middle. The germline V gene encodes CDR1 SGHRS and CDR2 YFSETQ. Here the CDR3 DNA reads TGCGCCAGCAGCTCTTACAGGGTTCAAGAGACCCAGTACTTC. It translates to CASSSYRVQETQYF.

The chain carries TRBV27 and TRBJ1-1; 9 bases match TRBD1. Germline lookup yields CDR1 MNHEY and CDR2 SMNVEV (reference sequence). The CDR3 contains 18 residues. The V segment lost 4 bases and the J segment 0 bases; nucleotides outside the gene matches: 12. The CDR3 reads CASSSSGQGGRVNTEAFF. The CDR3 DNA reads TGTGCCAGCAGTTCGTCGGGACAGGGTGGTCGCGTGAACACTGAAGCTTTCTTT.

The chain uses TRBV6-4 and TRBJ1-1; no clear D gene. From germline, CDR1 is MRHNA and CDR2 SNTAGT. This CDR3 region has 12 residues. V lost 2 bases and J 9 bases, leaving 10 bases between the germline ends. DNA for the CDR3: TGTGCCAGCAGTGACGAGGGAGGAAAAGCTTTCTTT. Protein: CASSDEGGKAFF.

J is TRBJ2-5 and V is TRBV7-9; D might be TRBD2 (5 bases). Germline V CDR1 and CDR2: SEHNR, FQNEAQ (reference sequence). V dropped 1 base and J dropped 3 bases, with 24 bases sitting between them. CDR3 length: 19 amino acids. The CDR3 sequence is CASSLGVGEGRLIKETQYF. The CDR3 DNA follows: TGTGCCAGCAGCTTAGGGGTGGGAGAAGGTCGGCTTATAAAAGAGACCCAGTACTTC. The full variable domain, in which reference TRBV7-9 and TRBJ2-5 provide the parts outside the CDR3, is DTGVSQNPRHKITKRGQNVTFRCDPISEHNRLYWYRQTLGQGPEFLTYFQNEAQLEKSRLLSDRFSAERPKGSFSTLEIQRTEQGDSAMYLCASSLGVGEGRLIKETQYFGPGTRLLVL.

The genes are TRBV7-3 and TRBJ2-5; 16 bases map to TRBD2. CDR1 and CDR2 from the germline V gene are SGHTA and FQGTGA. Trimming cost V 4 bases and J 4 bases; bases outside gene matches: 12. This CDR3 contains 19 residues. The CDR3 DNA reads TGTGCCAGCAGCTCAATGGGACTAGCGGGGGGGCCGTCGAGAGAGACCCAGTACTTC. Translated: CASSSMGLAGGPSRETQYF.